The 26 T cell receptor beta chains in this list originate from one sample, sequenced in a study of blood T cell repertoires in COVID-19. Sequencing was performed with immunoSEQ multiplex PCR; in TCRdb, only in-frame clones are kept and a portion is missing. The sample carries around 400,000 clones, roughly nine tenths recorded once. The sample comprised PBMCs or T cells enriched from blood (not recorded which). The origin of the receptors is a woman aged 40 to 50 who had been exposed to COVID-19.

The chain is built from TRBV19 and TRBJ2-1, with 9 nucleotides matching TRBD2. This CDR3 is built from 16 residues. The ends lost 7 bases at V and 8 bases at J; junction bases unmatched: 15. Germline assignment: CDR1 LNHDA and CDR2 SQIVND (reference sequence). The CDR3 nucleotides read TGTGCCAGTACCCCCCGTCGTAGCGGGAGAGTCTATGAGCAGTTCTTC. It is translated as CASTPRRSGRVYEQFF.

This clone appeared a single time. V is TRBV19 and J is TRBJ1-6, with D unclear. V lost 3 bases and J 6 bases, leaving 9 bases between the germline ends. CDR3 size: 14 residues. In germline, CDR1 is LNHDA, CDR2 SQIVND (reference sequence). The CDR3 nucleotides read TGTGCCAGTAGTATCAGACACCTTAATTCACCCCTCCACTTT. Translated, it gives CASSIRHLNSPLHF.

CDR3 in DNA: TGTGCCTGGAGCCCCAGGACAGGGGGCCTCCTAGATCAGCCCCAGCATTTT. Translation gives CAWSPRTGGLLDQPQHF. The chain uses TRBV30 and TRBJ1-5; TRBD1 matches at 11 bases. The CDR3 totals 17 residues. CDR1 and CDR2 (germline): GTSNPN, SVGIG (reference sequence). Trimming at V came to 3 bases and at J to 5 bases, leaving 12 bases not matched to a gene.

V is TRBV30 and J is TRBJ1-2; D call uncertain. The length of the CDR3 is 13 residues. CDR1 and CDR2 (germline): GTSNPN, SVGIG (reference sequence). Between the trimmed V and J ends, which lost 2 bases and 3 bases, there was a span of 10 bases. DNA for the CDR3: TGTGCCTGGAGTATGTTTCCCTACTATGGCTACACCTTC. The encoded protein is CAWSMFPYYGYTF.

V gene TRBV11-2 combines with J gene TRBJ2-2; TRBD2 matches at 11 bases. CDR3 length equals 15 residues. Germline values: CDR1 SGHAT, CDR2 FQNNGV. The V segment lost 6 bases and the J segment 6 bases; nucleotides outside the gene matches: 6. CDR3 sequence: CASSLYSGGAGELFF. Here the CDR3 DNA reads TGTGCCAGCAGTCTCTATAGCGGGGGGGCCGGGGAGCTGTTTTTT.

For the CDR3, the DNA is TGTGCCAGCAGTGAAGGGGGGCTGTCTGGAAACACCATATATTTT. It translates to CASSEGGLSGNTIYF. The chain carries TRBV6-1 and TRBJ1-3; D perhaps matches TRBD1 (6 bases). The CDR3 length is 15 residues. V was cut by 1 base and J by 1 base, with 8 bases left in between. Germline lookup yields CDR1 MNHNS and CDR2 SASEGT.

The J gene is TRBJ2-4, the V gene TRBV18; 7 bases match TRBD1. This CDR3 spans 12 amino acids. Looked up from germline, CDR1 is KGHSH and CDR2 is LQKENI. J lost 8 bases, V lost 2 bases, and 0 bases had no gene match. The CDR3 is CASSPTGDIQYF. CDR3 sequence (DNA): TGTGCCAGCTCACCAACAGGGGACATTCAGTACTTC.

Written as DNA, the CDR3 is TGTGCCAGTAGTCCCATAAAGAGCTCTGGGGCCAACGTCCTGACTTTC. Protein: CASSPIKSSGANVLTF. The chain carries TRBV19 and TRBJ2-6; D is uncertain. The germline V and J ends were trimmed by 5 bases and 0 bases, with 11 bases remaining between them. CDR1 and CDR2 (germline): LNHDA, SQIVND (reference sequence). The CDR3 is 16 amino acids.

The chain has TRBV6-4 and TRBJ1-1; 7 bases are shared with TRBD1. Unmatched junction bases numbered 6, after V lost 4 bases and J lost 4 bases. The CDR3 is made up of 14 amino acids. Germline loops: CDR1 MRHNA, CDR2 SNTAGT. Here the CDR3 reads CASSVQPGGTEAFF. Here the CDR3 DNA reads TGTGCCAGCAGTGTTCAACCAGGGGGCACTGAAGCTTTCTTT.

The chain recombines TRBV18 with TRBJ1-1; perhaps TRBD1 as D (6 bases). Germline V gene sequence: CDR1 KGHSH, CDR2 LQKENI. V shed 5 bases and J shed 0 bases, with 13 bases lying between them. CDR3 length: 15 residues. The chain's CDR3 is CASSAGATMNTEAFF. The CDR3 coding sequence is TGTGCCAGCTCAGCAGGGGCTACCATGAACACTGAAGCTTTCTTT.

CDR3 bases: TGTGCCTGGCACCCGGGACACGGACGAAACACCATATATTTT. It is translated as CAWHPGHGRNTIYF. V gene TRBV30 combines with J gene TRBJ1-3, with a possible D match to TRBD1 (6 bases). The CDR3 totals 14 residues. With 5 bases removed from V and 5 bases from J, the gap between germline ends came to 16 bases. The germline V gene has CDR1 GTSNPN and CDR2 SVGIG (reference sequence).

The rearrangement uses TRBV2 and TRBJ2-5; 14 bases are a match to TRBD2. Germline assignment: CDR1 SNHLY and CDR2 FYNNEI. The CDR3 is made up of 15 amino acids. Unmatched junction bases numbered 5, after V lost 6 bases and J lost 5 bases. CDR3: CASRGTSGGQETQYF. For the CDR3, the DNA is TGTGCCAGCAGGGGGACTAGCGGGGGCCAGGAGACCCAGTACTTC.

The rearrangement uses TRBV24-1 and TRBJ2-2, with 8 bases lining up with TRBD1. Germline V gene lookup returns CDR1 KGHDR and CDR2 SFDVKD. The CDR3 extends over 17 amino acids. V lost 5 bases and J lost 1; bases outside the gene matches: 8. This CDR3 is CATSGGPGTGNTGELFF. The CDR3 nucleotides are TGTGCCACCAGTGGGGGCCCCGGGACAGGGAACACCGGGGAGCTGTTTTTT.

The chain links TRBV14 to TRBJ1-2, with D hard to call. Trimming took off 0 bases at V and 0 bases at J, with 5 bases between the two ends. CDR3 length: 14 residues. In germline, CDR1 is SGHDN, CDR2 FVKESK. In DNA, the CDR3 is TGTGCCAGCAGCCAAGATCCAACTAACTATGGCTACACCTTC. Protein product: CASSQDPTNYGYTF.

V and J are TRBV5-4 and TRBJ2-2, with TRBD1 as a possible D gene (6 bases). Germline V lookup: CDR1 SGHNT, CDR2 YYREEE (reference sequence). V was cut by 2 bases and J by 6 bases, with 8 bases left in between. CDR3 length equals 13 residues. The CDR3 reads CASSLQGPGELFF. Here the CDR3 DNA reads TGTGCCAGCAGCTTACAGGGTCCCGGGGAGCTGTTTTTT.

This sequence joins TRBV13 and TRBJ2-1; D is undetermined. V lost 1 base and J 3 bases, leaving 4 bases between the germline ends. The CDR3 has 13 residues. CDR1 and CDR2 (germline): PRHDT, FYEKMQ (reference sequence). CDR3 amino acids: CASSLAFYNEQFF. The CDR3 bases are TGTGCCAGCAGCTTAGCGTTCTACAATGAGCAGTTCTTC.

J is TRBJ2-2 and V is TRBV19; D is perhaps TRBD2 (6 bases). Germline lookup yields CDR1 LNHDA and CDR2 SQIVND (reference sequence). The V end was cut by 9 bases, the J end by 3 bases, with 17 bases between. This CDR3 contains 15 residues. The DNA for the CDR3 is TGTGCCAGCCGGAGGGCTAGCGAGTACACCGGGGAGCTGTTTTTT. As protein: CASRRASEYTGELFF.

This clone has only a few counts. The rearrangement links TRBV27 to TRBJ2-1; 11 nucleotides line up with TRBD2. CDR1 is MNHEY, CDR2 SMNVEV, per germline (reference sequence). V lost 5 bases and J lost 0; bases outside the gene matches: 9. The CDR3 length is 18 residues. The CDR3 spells CASSPRWGLAVSYNEQFF. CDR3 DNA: TGTGCCAGCAGTCCTCGGTGGGGACTAGCGGTCTCCTACAATGAGCAGTTCTTC.

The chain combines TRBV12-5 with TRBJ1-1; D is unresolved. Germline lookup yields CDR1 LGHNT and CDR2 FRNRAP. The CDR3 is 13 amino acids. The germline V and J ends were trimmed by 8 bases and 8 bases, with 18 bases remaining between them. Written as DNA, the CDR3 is TGTGCTAGTCGGTCTGGTGGTGGTCGGGAAGCTTTCTTT. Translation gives CASRSGGGREAFF.

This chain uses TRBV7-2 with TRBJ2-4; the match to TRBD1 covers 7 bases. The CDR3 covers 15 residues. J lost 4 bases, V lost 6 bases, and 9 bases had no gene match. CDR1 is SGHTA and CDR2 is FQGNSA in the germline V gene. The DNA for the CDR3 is TGTGCCAGCAGTCCAGTTGGGACAGCTAAAAACATTCAGTACTTC. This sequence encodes CASSPVGTAKNIQYF.

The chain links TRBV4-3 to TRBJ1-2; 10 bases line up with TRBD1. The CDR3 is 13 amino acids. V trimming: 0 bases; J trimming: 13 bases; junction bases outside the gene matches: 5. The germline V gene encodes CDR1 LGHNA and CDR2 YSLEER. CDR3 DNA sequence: TGCGCCAGCAGCCAAGATTGGACAGGGGGGAGCACCTTC. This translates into CASSQDWTGGSTF.

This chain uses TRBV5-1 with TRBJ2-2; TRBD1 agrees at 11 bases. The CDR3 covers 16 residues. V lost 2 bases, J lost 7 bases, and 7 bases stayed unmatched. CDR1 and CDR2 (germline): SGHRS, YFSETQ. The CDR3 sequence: CASSFRDRGNGGELFF. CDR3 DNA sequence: TGCGCCAGCAGCTTCCGGGACAGGGGGAATGGCGGGGAGCTGTTTTTT.

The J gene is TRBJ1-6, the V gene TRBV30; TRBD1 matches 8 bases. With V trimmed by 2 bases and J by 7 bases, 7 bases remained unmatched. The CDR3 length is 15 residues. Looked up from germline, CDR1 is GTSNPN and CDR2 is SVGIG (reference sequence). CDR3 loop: CAWSRGQGLNSPLHF. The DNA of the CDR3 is TGTGCCTGGAGTAGAGGACAGGGACTAAATTCACCCCTCCACTTT.

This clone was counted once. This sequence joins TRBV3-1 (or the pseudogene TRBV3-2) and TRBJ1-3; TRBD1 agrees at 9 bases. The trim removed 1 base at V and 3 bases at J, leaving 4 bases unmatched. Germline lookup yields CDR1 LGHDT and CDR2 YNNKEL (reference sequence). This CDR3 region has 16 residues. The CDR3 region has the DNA TGTGCCAGCAGCCAAGCCACAGGGGGCTTTGGAAACACCATATATTTT. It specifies CASSQATGGFGNTIYF.

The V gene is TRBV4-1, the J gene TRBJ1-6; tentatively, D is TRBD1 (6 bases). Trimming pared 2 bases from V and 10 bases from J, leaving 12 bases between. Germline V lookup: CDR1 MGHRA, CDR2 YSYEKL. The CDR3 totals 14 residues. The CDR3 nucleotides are TGCGCCAGCAGCCAAACGGACAGTCGGTCACCCCTCCACTTT. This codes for CASSQTDSRSPLHF.

DNA of the CDR3: TGTGCCAGCAGCGGTCAGGATCAGCCCCAGCATTTT. This sequence encodes CASSGQDQPQHF. The chain uses TRBV2 and TRBJ1-5; no firm D call. The germline V gene has CDR1 SNHLY and CDR2 FYNNEI. This CDR3 comprises 12 residues. The germline V and J ends were trimmed by 6 bases and 5 bases, with 8 bases remaining between them.